This entry lists 19 T cell receptor beta chains sequenced from one sample in a study of T cells in Graves' hyperthyroidism and ophthalmopathy. There were TCR beta CDR3 regions amplified from RNA transcripts. When the TCR CDR3 underwent first-round RT-PCR, the HTBI primer set was used. TCRdb re-analysed the multiplex PCR reads in MiXCR, keeping a single row per CDR3 protein. The sample has about 500,000 distinct CDR3 sequences; about 16% are singletons. Material for sequencing was blood. The receptors derive from a woman in her twenties or thirties with Graves' ophthalmopathy.

As to this clonotype: Sequence at one end of the junction differs from germline and may be a read error. The V gene is TRBV6-1, the J gene TRBJ1-2; the D is unclear. Germline loops: CDR1 MNHNS, CDR2 SASEGT. There are 14 residues in the CDR3. The chain's CDR3 is CASSELSPEDGYAF. The CDR3 bases are TGTGCCAGCAGTGAACTATCTCCTGAGGATGGCTACGCCTTC.

V gene TRBV25-1 combines with J gene TRBJ2-1; 9 nucleotides agree with TRBD1. The CDR3 has 16 residues. The V gene end was trimmed by 4 bases and the J gene end by 6 bases; junction bases not matched to a gene: 10. Germline loops: CDR1 MGHDK, CDR2 SYGVNS. The CDR3 sequence: CASSATGTGPRNEQFF. CDR3 bases: TGTGCCAGCAGTGCCACCGGGACAGGGCCTCGCAATGAGCAGTTCTTC. Drawing the rest from reference TRBV25-1 and TRBJ2-1, the complete variable domain is EADIYQTPRYLVIGTGKKITLECSQTMGHDKMYWYQQDPGMELHLIHYSYGVNSTEKGDLSSESTVSRIRTEHFPLTLESARPSHTSQYLCASSATGTGPRNEQFFGPGTRLTVL.

This clonotype appeared a few times. The V gene is TRBV19, the J gene TRBJ2-1; 8 bases agree with TRBD1. This CDR3 has 13 residues. V lost 9 bases to trimming and J lost 6 bases; unmatched junction nucleotides: 7. Germline V lookup: CDR1 LNHDA, CDR2 SQIVND (reference sequence). CDR3 in amino acids: CASTIRGLNEQFF. Written as DNA, the CDR3 is TGTGCCAGCACCATCAGGGGGCTCAATGAGCAGTTCTTC.

This clonotype was observed a few times. V usage is TRBV6-1 and J usage is TRBJ2-5, with D tentatively TRBD2 (5 bases). V shed 5 bases and J shed 1 base, with 11 bases lying between them. CDR3 size: 14 residues. Looked up from germline, CDR1 is MNHNS and CDR2 is SASEGT. CDR3 DNA: TGTGCCAGCAGTCGGCTAGCAGCCCAAGAGACCCAGTACTTC. Amino acid sequence: CASSRLAAQETQYF.

This clonotype appeared a single time. The V and J genes are TRBV6-9 and TRBJ2-5; 7 nucleotides agree with TRBD1. The CDR3 totals 14 residues. CDR1 is MNHGY and CDR2 is SVAAGI in the germline V gene. After removal of 3 bases from V and 2 bases from J, the junction contained 3 bases not matched to a gene. The chain's CDR3 is CASSYGDRQETQYF. The CDR3 DNA follows: TGTGCCAGCAGTTACGGGGACAGACAAGAGACCCAGTACTTC.

The chain employs TRBV6-1 and TRBJ1-2; D is ambiguous. CDR3 size: 13 residues. Germline CDR1 and CDR2: MNHNS and SASEGT. V was cut by 6 bases and J by 6 bases, with 14 bases left in between. CDR3 bases: TGTGCCAGCAGCCCCGAATGGAAGGATGGCTACACCTTC. Amino acids: CASSPEWKDGYTF.

This clonotype has a count of ten or more. The rearrangement joins TRBV30 to TRBJ2-1; no reliable D call. The CDR3 extends over 13 amino acids. The V gene lost 0 bases and the J gene lost 0 bases, with 3 bases spanning the gap. From germline, CDR1 is GTSNPN and CDR2 SVGIG (reference sequence). CDR3 sequence (DNA): TGTGCCTGGAGTGTCGGCTCCTACAATGAGCAGTTCTTC. Translation: CAWSVGSYNEQFF.

This clonotype has a handful of counts. The genes are TRBV6-1 and TRBJ1-3; D perhaps matches TRBD1 (6 bases). The V end lost 6 bases, the J end lost 1 base, and 13 bases lay between the germline ends. The CDR3 extends over 15 amino acids. Germline V gene lookup returns CDR1 MNHNS and CDR2 SASEGT. This CDR3 reads CASRKITGSGNTIYF. CDR3 DNA: TGTGCCAGCAGGAAAATCACAGGGTCTGGAAACACCATATATTTT.

A note on this clonotype: This may arise from a read error, as a much more abundant clone is one base away. The gene calls are TRBV27 and TRBJ2-3, with D possibly TRBD2 on 6 matching bases. Looked up from germline, CDR1 is MNHEY and CDR2 is SMNVEV (reference sequence). V was pared by 5 bases and J by 0 bases, with 12 bases between. The CDR3 contains 15 residues. This CDR3 reads CASSAPGRSTDTQYF. In DNA, the CDR3 is TGTGCCAGCAGTGCCCCTGGGAGGAGCACAGATACGCAGTATTTT.

This clonotype was seen ten or more times. The V gene is TRBV6-1, the J gene TRBJ2-3; 8 positions match TRBD2. In germline, CDR1 is MNHNS, CDR2 SASEGT. The CDR3 sequence is 15 residues long. V gave up 6 bases and J gave up 4 bases; unmatched junction bases: 9. CDR3 residues: CASRLGLGGADTQYF. The CDR3 DNA is TGTGCCAGCAGGTTGGGACTAGGAGGGGCAGATACGCAGTATTTT.

Comment on this clonotype: A much larger clone is a single base away; this may be a read error. The DNA of the CDR3 is TGTGCCAGCAGCCAAGATCGCTGCGTGGGAGACGATACGCAGTATTTT. It translates to CASSQDRCVGDDTQYF. The chain recombines TRBV3-1 with TRBJ2-3; TRBD2 is a possible D gene (5 bases). CDR3 length: 16 residues. V was trimmed by 0 bases and J by 6 bases, leaving 16 bases between them. The germline gives CDR1 LGHDT, CDR2 YNNKEL (reference sequence).

The chain combines TRBV27 with TRBJ2-7, with 14 bases aligning to TRBD2. Germline V lookup: CDR1 MNHEY, CDR2 SMNVEV (reference sequence). The length of the CDR3 is 16 residues. Trimming took 4 bases from V and 5 from J; bases not matched to a gene: 7. The CDR3 loop reads CASSSGTSGSSNEQYF. CDR3 DNA: TGTGCCAGCAGTTCTGGGACTAGCGGGAGTTCCAACGAGCAGTACTTC.

The genes are TRBV6-2 or TRBV6-3 and TRBJ2-3; a weak D match, TRBD1 (6 bases). V dropped 5 bases and J dropped 1 base, with 16 bases sitting between them. This CDR3 has 16 amino acids. Germline lookup yields CDR1 MNHEY and CDR2 SVGEGT. The CDR3 DNA follows: TGTGCCAGCAGTAGCGACAGGTCCTACGGCACAGATACGCAGTATTTT. Translating gives CASSSDRSYGTDTQYF.

This clonotype was observed a few times. The chain is built from TRBV15 and TRBJ2-7, with D perhaps TRBD1 (5 bases). The CDR3 runs to 16 residues. Per the germline V gene, CDR1 is LNHNV and CDR2 is YYDKDF (reference sequence). Trimming took off 0 bases at V and 1 base at J, with 13 bases between the two ends. The DNA for the CDR3 is TGTGCCACCAGCAGAGATCCTGGCCAGGGATCCTACGAGCAGTACTTC. This translates into CATSRDPGQGSYEQYF.

The chain combines TRBV6-2 or TRBV6-3 with TRBJ2-7, with D perhaps TRBD1 (6 bases). The germline CDR1 and CDR2 sequences are MNHEY and SVGEGT. V was shortened by 6 bases and J by 3 bases, with 18 bases between the two germline ends. The CDR3 extends over 15 amino acids. The CDR3 sequence is CASRDLQGPNYEQYF. CDR3 nucleotides: TGTGCCAGCAGGGACCTACAGGGACCGAACTACGAGCAGTACTTC.

In this sample, this clonotype turned up many times. V usage is TRBV2 and J usage is TRBJ2-5; tentatively, D is TRBD1 (6 bases). CDR3 length: 11 residues. Trimming cost V 7 bases and J 5 bases, with 8 bases left between them. CDR1 SNHLY and CDR2 FYNNEI come from the germline V gene. The CDR3 DNA reads as TGTGCCAGCACCACAGGGGAGACCCAGTACTTC. This encodes CASTTGETQYF. The whole variable domain, remainder taken from reference TRBV2 and TRBJ2-5, is EPEVTQTPSHQVTQMGQEVILRCVPISNHLYFYWYRQILGQKVEFLVSFYNNEISEKSEIFDDQFSVERPDGSNFTLKIRSTKLEDSAMYFCASTTGETQYFGPGTRLLVL.

Details on this clonotype: A read error may explain this, as a much larger clone is one base away. V gene TRBV11-2 combines with J gene TRBJ1-4; TRBD1 might be the D (5 bases). The germline CDR1 and CDR2 sequences are SGHAT and FQNNGV. V dropped 8 bases and J dropped 8 bases, with 21 bases sitting between them. The CDR3 totals 15 residues. CDR3 sequence reads: CASYVSGRRGEKLFF. CDR3 sequence (DNA): TGTGCCAGCTACGTTAGTGGGCGCCGGGGGGAAAAACTGTTTTTT.

This clonotype was picked up many times. The rearrangement uses TRBV28 and TRBJ2-2, with D possibly being TRBD1 or TRBD2 (5 bases each). This CDR3 region has 16 residues. Germline V gene sequence: CDR1 MDHEN, CDR2 SYDVKM. V gave up 4 bases and J gave up 5 bases, with 17 bases separating them. The CDR3 DNA sequence: TGTGCCAGCAGTTCGGCCGTAGGGGAGCGAACCGGGGAGCTGTTTTTT. It yields the protein CASSSAVGERTGELFF.

This clonotype was seen a handful of times. The chain links TRBV20-1 to TRBJ1-6; no clear D. Germline V gene sequence: CDR1 DFQATT, CDR2 SNEGSKA (reference sequence). Trimming left V 0 bases short and J 6 bases short, with 9 bases between. There are 14 residues in the CDR3. CDR3 region: CSARDPGSNSPLHF. In nucleotides, the CDR3 is TGCAGTGCTAGAGATCCCGGGAGTAATTCACCCCTCCACTTT.